This entry describes one T cell receptor beta chain. This CDR3 is 18 amino acids long. The junction had 14 bases not matched to a gene; V was cut back by 3 bases and J by 6 bases. Looked up from germline, CDR1 is MGHDK and CDR2 is SYGVNS. Per the study methods: From reference gene primer amplification, estimates of nucleated cell counts were derived. The assay was immunoSEQ multiplex PCR, and TCRdb's table has in-frame clones only and misses some. From that table come the V and J calls and clone size; the DNA was used to work out D and trimming. The table lists 150,000 to 200,000 clones, approximately 89% of them singletons. The data derive from a study of blood T cell repertoires in COVID-19. Study background: Sites in the United States, Italy and Spain provided acute and convalescent COVID-19 samples. In each case, the material was cDNA or gDNA derived from T cells, B-cell-depleted T cells, or PBMCs.

The sample was peripheral blood. The sequence was collected from a man aged 70-80 years with acute or convalescent COVID-19. The chain couples TRBV25-1 to TRBJ1-2; TRBD1 aligns across 12 bases. The CDR3 reads CASSEGGQGALLGNGYTF. CDR3 bases: TGTGCCAGCAGTGAGGGGGGACAGGGGGCGCTTTTGGGTAATGGCTACACCTTC.